This TCR beta chain emerged from a study of T cell changes during pregnancy in multiple sclerosis. Per the germline V gene, CDR1 is MGHRA and CDR2 is YSYEKL. J was trimmed by 5 bases and V by 1 base; bases with no gene match: 5. This CDR3 is built from 16 residues. The protocol was immunoSEQ multiplex PCR, while the TCRdb copy is restricted to in-frame clones and leaves out a portion. The repertoire holds 85,000 to 90,000 clones, with about 94% as singletons. This clone was seen a single time. Specimen: peripheral blood, collected after pregnancy. The source of this sequence is a female donor in good health, enrolled as a control in a pregnancy study. V gene TRBV4-1 combines with J gene TRBJ2-2, with 9 bases aligning to TRBD1. The CDR3 DNA follows: TGCGCCAGCAGCCAAGGGACAGGGGCTCGGACCGGGGAGCTGTTTTTT. Translation: CASSQGTGARTGELFF.